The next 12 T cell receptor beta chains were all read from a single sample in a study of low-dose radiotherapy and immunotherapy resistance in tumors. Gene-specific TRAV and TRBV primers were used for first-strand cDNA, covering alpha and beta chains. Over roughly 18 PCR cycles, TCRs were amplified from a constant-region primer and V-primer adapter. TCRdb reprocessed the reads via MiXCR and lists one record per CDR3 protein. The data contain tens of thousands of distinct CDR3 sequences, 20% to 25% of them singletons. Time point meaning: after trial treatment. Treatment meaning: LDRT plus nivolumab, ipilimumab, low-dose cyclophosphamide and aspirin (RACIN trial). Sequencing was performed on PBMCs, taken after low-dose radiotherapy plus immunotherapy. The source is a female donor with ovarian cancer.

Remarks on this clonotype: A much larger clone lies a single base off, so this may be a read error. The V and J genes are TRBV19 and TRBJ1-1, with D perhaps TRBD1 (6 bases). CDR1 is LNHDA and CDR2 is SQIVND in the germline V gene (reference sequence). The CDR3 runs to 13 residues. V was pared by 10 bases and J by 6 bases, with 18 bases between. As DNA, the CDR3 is TGTGCCAATAGCGAAAGGAAGGGGGCTGAAGCTTTCTTT. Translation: CANSERKGAEAFF.

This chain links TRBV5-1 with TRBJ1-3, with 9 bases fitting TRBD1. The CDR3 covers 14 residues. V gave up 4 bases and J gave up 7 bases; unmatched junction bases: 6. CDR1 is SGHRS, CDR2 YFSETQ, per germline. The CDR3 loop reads CASSGTGGQNTIYF. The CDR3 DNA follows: TGCGCCAGCAGCGGCACAGGGGGCCAGAACACCATATATTTT.

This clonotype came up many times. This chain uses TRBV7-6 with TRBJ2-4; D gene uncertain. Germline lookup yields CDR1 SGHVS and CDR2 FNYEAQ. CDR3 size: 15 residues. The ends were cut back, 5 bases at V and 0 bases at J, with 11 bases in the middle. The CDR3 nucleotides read TGTGCCAGCAGCGGCAGCTTAATAGCCAAAAACATTCAGTACTTC. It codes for CASSGSLIAKNIQYF. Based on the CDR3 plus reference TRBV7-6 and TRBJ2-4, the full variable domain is GAGVSQSPRYKVTKRGQDVALRCDPISGHVSLYWYRQALGQGPEFLTYFNYEAQQDKSGLPNDRFSAERPEGSISTLTIQRTEQRDSAMYRCASSGSLIAKNIQYFGAGTRLSVL.

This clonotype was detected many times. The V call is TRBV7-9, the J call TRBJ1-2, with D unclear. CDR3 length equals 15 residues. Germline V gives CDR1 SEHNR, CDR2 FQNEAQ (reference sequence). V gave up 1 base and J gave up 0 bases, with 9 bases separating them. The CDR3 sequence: CASSLETPANYGYTF. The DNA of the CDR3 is TGTGCCAGCAGCTTAGAGACACCAGCTAACTATGGCTACACCTTC. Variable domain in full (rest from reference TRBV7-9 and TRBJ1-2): DTGVSQNPRHKITKRGQNVTFRCDPISEHNRLYWYRQTLGQGPEFLTYFQNEAQLEKSRLLSDRFSAERPKGSFSTLEIQRTEQGDSAMYLCASSLETPANYGYTFGSGTRLTVV.

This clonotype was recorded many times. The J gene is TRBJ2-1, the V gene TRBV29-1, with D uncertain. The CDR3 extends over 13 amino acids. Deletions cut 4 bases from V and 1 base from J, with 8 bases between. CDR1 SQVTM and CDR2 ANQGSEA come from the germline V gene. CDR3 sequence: CSVAGWSYNEQFF. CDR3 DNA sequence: TGCAGCGTTGCCGGGTGGTCCTACAATGAGCAGTTCTTC.

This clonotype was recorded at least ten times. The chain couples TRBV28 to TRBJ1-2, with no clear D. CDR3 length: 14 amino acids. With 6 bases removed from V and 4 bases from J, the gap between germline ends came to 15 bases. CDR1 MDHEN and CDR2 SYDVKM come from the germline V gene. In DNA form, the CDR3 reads TGTGCCAGCAGCCCAACCGAGACCCGCTATGGCTACACCTTC. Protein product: CASSPTETRYGYTF.

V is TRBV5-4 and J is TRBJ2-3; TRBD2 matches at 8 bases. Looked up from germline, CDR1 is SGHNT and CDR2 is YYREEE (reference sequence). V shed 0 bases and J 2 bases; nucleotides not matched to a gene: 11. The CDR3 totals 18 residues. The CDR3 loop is CASSLGPNGAGVTDTQYF. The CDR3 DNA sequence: TGTGCCAGCAGCTTGGGGCCCAACGGAGCGGGGGTCACAGATACGCAGTATTTT.

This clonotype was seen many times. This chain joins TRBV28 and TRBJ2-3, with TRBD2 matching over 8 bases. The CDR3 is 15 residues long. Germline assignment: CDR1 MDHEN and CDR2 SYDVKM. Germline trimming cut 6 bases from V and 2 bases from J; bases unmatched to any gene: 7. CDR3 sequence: CASSPAGGATDTQYF. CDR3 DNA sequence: TGTGCCAGCAGCCCCGCCGGGGGGGCCACAGATACGCAGTATTTT.

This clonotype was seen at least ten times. CDR3 region: CSASPRRTEAFF. The CDR3 DNA follows: TGCAGTGCTAGTCCTCGTCGTACTGAAGCTTTCTTT. The V gene is TRBV20-1, the J gene TRBJ1-1; D is undetermined. The CDR3 is made up of 12 amino acids. Trimming took 3 bases from V and 5 from J, leaving 10 bases between them. Per germline, CDR1 DFQATT and CDR2 SNEGSKA (reference sequence).

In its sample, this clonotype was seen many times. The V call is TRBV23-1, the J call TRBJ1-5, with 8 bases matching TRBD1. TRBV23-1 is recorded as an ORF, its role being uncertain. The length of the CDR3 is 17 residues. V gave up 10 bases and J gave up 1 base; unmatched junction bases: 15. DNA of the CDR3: TGCGCCACCCTGGACAGGGAAATAAACTTAAGCAATCAGCCCCAGCATTTT. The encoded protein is CATLDREINLSNQPQHF.

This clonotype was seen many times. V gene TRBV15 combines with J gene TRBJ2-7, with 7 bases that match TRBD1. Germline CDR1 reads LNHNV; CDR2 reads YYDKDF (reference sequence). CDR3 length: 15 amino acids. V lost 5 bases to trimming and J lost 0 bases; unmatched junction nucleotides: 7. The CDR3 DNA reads TGTGCCACCAGCGGACCGGGACAGAGCTCCTACGAGCAGTACTTC. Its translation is CATSGPGQSSYEQYF.

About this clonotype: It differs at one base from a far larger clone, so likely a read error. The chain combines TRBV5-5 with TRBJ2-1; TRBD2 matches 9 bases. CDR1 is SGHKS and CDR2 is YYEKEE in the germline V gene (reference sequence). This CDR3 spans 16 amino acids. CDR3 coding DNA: TGCGCCTGCAGCTTGGAGCCTAGCGGGGTTTACAATGAGCAGTTCTTC. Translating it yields CACSLEPSGVYNEQFF.